Following are 25 T cell receptor beta chains from one sample sequenced in a study of response to subunit inactivated influenza vaccine. MiXCR was run by TCRdb on the RT-PCR reads, yielding one entry per CDR3 protein. The sample contains some 540,000 distinct CDR3 sequences, less than 25% of which appear only once. The sample was also reused in another study, on T cells expressing NK-cell markers. According to that study: TCR beta cDNA was made by 5'RACE template switching with UMIs.

Sequenced here: CD4+ T cells sorted from PBMCs, sampled roughly 13 days after vaccination. The receptors shown here come from a man aged 45-65 years who received an inactivated influenza vaccine.

This chain uses TRBV7-8 with TRBJ2-7; unclear D gene. The CDR3 has 12 amino acids. The V gene lost 5 bases and the J gene lost 3 bases, with 8 bases spanning the gap. The germline CDR1 and CDR2 sequences are SGHVS and FQNEAQ. The CDR3 protein is CASSPRFYEQYF. The CDR3 DNA follows: TGTGCCAGCAGCCCCCGGTTCTACGAGCAGTACTTC. The whole variable domain, filled in from reference TRBV7-8 and TRBJ2-7, reads GAGVSQSPRYKVAKRGQDVALRCDPISGHVSLFWYQQALGQGPEFLTYFQNEAQLDKSGLPSDRFFAERPEGSVSTLKIQRTQQEDSAVYLCASSPRFYEQYFGPGTRLTVT.

This clonotype came up many times. This chain connects TRBV29-1 to TRBJ1-5, with D possibly being TRBD1 (5 bases). V was cut by 6 bases and J by 7 bases, with 16 bases left in between. CDR3 length: 13 amino acids. From germline, CDR1 is SQVTM and CDR2 ANQGSEA. This CDR3 reads CSVAGATGQPQHF. In nucleotides, the CDR3 is TGCAGCGTCGCCGGGGCCACCGGGCAGCCCCAGCATTTT.

The rearrangement links TRBV4-3 to TRBJ1-2, with a weak D call TRBD1 (6 bases). The V end lost 0 bases, the J end lost 2 bases, and 10 bases lay between the germline ends. Germline CDR1 LGHNA, CDR2 YSLEER. The CDR3 extends over 15 amino acids. The chain's CDR3 is CASSQDRTENYGYTF. The CDR3 DNA reads TGCGCCAGCAGCCAAGATCGGACAGAAAACTATGGCTACACCTTC.

V usage is TRBV6-1 and J usage is TRBJ2-1; D might be TRBD2 (5 bases). The CDR3 is 11 residues long. V was clipped by 10 bases and J by 12 bases, with 16 bases between them. CDR1 and CDR2 from the germline V gene are MNHNS and SASEGT. The CDR3 bases are TGTGCCAATACTCCCCCGCTAGCGCAGTTCTTC. It translates to CANTPPLAQFF.

The J gene is TRBJ1-1, the V gene TRBV5-5; TRBD1 aligns across 10 bases. CDR1 is SGHKS and CDR2 is YYEKEE in the germline V gene (reference sequence). V shed 3 bases and J 2 bases; nucleotides not matched to a gene: 7. The CDR3 is 16 amino acids. CDR3 nucleotides: TGTGCCAGCAGCTGGGGACAGGGGCTAAGAAACACTGAAGCTTTCTTT. Residues: CASSWGQGLRNTEAFF.

This clonotype was detected ten times or more. The CDR3 sequence: CASSKTEMNTEAFF. Here the CDR3 DNA reads TGTGCCAGCAGTAAAACAGAGATGAACACTGAAGCTTTCTTT. This chain joins TRBV6-2 or TRBV6-3 and TRBJ1-1; D unclear. Germline V gene lookup returns CDR1 MNHEY and CDR2 SVGEGT. The V end lost 5 bases, the J end lost 0 bases, and 10 bases lay between the germline ends. The CDR3 extends over 14 amino acids.

The chain has TRBV5-1 and TRBJ2-2; D is perhaps TRBD1 (6 bases). There are 15 residues in the CDR3. The germline gives CDR1 SGHRS, CDR2 YFSETQ. The V and J ends lost 2 bases and 1 base respectively, with 9 bases between them. For the CDR3, the DNA is TGCGCCAGCAGCTTCAGGGGCGGGAACACCGGGGAGCTGTTTTTT. This encodes CASSFRGGNTGELFF.

This clonotype was observed a handful of times. The chain has TRBV7-2 and TRBJ2-7; D perhaps matches TRBD2 (6 bases). V lost 5 bases and J 6 bases, leaving 20 bases between the germline ends. The CDR3 is 15 residues long. The V gene's germline CDR1 is SGHTA and CDR2 FQGNSA. Here the CDR3 reads CASSPPGGEMGEQYF. In nucleotides, the CDR3 is TGTGCCAGCAGCCCCCCCGGAGGGGAGATGGGCGAGCAGTACTTC.

The chain employs TRBV12-3 or TRBV12-4 and TRBJ1-5; possibly TRBD1 for D (5 bases). V gave up 6 bases and J gave up 1 base, with 10 bases separating them. The CDR3 sequence is 14 residues long. CDR3 region: CASSRGRSNQPQHF. CDR3 sequence (DNA): TGTGCCAGCAGCCGGGGACGGAGCAATCAGCCCCAGCATTTT.

V usage is TRBV29-1 and J usage is TRBJ2-3; tentative D call: TRBD1 (5 bases). The ends were cut back, 6 bases at V and 7 bases at J, with 17 bases in the middle. Germline CDR1 and CDR2: SQVTM and ANQGSEA. CDR3 length: 13 amino acids. The CDR3 sequence is CSVGTRAAYTQYF. Written as DNA, the CDR3 is TGCAGCGTCGGCACCAGGGCAGCTTATACGCAGTATTTT.

This clonotype was found a few times. V gene TRBV11-1 combines with J gene TRBJ2-2; 14 nucleotides agree with TRBD2. CDR3 length equals 21 residues. J was trimmed by 0 bases and V by 6 bases; bases with no gene match: 15. Germline V gene lookup returns CDR1 SGHAT and CDR2 FQDESV (reference sequence). This chain's CDR3 is CASRIVTRGLAGVTNTGELFF. CDR3 sequence (DNA): TGTGCCAGCAGAATAGTGACTCGGGGACTAGCGGGAGTCACGAACACCGGGGAGCTGTTTTTT. Full variable domain (rest looked up from reference TRBV11-1 and TRBJ2-2): EAEVAQSPRYKITEKSQAVAFWCDPISGHATLYWYRQILGQGPELLVQFQDESVVDDSQLPKDRFSAERLKGVDSTLKIQPAELGDSAMYLCASRIVTRGLAGVTNTGELFFGEGSRLTVL.

The V and J genes are TRBV12-3 or TRBV12-4 and TRBJ2-2, with 9 bases identical to TRBD2. The J segment lost 8 bases and the V segment lost 7 bases, leaving 11 bases of the junction unmatched. The CDR3 is 15 amino acids. CDR3 DNA: TGTGCCAGCACCTTAGCGGGGGTTCGGGCAGGGGAGCTGTTTTTT. Protein product: CASTLAGVRAGELFF.

Remarks on this clonotype: The junction departs from germline at one end; a sequencing error may be responsible. The V and J genes are TRBV7-2 and TRBJ2-7; D not certain. Germline V gene sequence: CDR1 SGHTA, CDR2 FQGNSA. CDR3 length: 13 residues. CDR3 coding DNA: TGTGCCAGCGGCTTAGAATCCAAACCACAGAAGTACTTC. Residues: CASGLESKPQKYF.

This clonotype was detected a few times. The V gene is TRBV6-2 or TRBV6-3, the J gene TRBJ1-2; a possible D gene is TRBD1 (6 bases). Trimming stripped 7 bases from V and 6 bases from J, with 18 bases between. CDR1 and CDR2 (germline): MNHEY, SVGEGT. CDR3 size: 14 residues. The DNA for the CDR3 is TGTGCCAGCACCTCATTCGGGGGGCGTGATGGCTACACCTTC. It translates to CASTSFGGRDGYTF.

The chain links TRBV27 to TRBJ2-7, with 7 bases matching TRBD1. V lost 9 bases, J lost 6 bases, and 11 bases stayed unmatched. Germline CDR1 is MNHEY and CDR2 is SMNVEV (reference sequence). This CDR3 spans 13 amino acids. This chain's CDR3 is CASHRQGRSEQYF. CDR3 bases: TGTGCCAGTCATAGACAGGGTCGGTCCGAGCAGTACTTC.

This clonotype was counted only a few times. This sequence joins TRBV27 and TRBJ2-3, with 7 bases fitting TRBD1. CDR3 size: 17 residues. Germline V gene sequence: CDR1 MNHEY, CDR2 SMNVEV (reference sequence). Trimming removed 4 bases from V and 2 bases from J; junction bases left unmatched: 12. The CDR3 protein is CASSSRLDRVDTDTQYF. As DNA, the CDR3 is TGTGCCAGCAGTTCCCGACTCGACAGGGTCGACACAGATACGCAGTATTTT.

The chain has TRBV5-1 and TRBJ1-1; D might be TRBD1 (6 bases). Germline V gene sequence: CDR1 SGHRS, CDR2 YFSETQ. V was clipped by 0 bases and J by 4 bases, with 10 bases between them. The CDR3 runs to 14 residues. CDR3 sequence (DNA): TGCGCCAGCAGCTTGGACAGGGTGGCCACTGAAGCTTTCTTT. Its translation: CASSLDRVATEAFF.

The chain employs TRBV6-5 and TRBJ2-7; D remains ambiguous. The CDR3 extends over 14 amino acids. V lost 0 bases to trimming and J lost 0 bases, with 6 bases between them. From germline, CDR1 is MNHEY and CDR2 SVGAGI. CDR3 DNA sequence: TGTGCCAGCAGTTACTCCCGCTTCTCCTACGAGCAGTACTTC. Translating it yields CASSYSRFSYEQYF.

This clonotype was counted between two and nine times. The chain recombines TRBV6-1 with TRBJ1-3; no clear D gene. Germline V lookup: CDR1 MNHNS, CDR2 SASEGT. The CDR3 sequence is 15 residues long. Trimming stripped 6 bases from V and 0 bases from J, with 12 bases between. The CDR3 DNA sequence: TGTGCCAGCAGAAAGGGCCCCAACTCTGGAAACACCATATATTTT. It yields the protein CASRKGPNSGNTIYF.

In its sample, this clonotype was seen a few times. The V and J genes are TRBV5-1 and TRBJ2-5; D is possibly TRBD1 (6 bases). Germline CDR1 and CDR2: SGHRS and YFSETQ. The CDR3 runs to 15 residues. Trimming left V 0 bases short and J 3 bases short, with 12 bases between. The CDR3 protein is CASSLVATGEETQYF. The CDR3, as DNA: TGCGCCAGCAGCTTGGTAGCGACAGGAGAAGAGACCCAGTACTTC.

The V and J genes are TRBV5-5 and TRBJ1-2; D remains ambiguous. The CDR3 loop spans 16 amino acids. The germline gives CDR1 SGHKS, CDR2 YYEKEE (reference sequence). With 5 bases removed from V and 0 bases from J, the gap between germline ends came to 17 bases. The CDR3 region has the DNA TGTGCCAGCAGAGACCCCGAGCTTCGAGCTAACTATGGCTACACCTTC. This sequence encodes CASRDPELRANYGYTF.

This clonotype has just a few counts. The J gene is TRBJ2-2, the V gene TRBV20-1; no definite D call. Deletions cut 4 bases from V and 3 bases from J, with 9 bases between. The CDR3 has 13 amino acids. Germline loops: CDR1 DFQATT, CDR2 SNEGSKA (reference sequence). CDR3 nucleotides: TGCAGTGCTATCCACCTGGACACCGGGGAGCTGTTTTTT. This codes for CSAIHLDTGELFF.

This chain joins TRBV27 and TRBJ2-1; D possibly matches TRBD1 or TRBD2 (5 bases each). Germline V lookup: CDR1 MNHEY, CDR2 SMNVEV (reference sequence). The length of the CDR3 is 21 residues. V lost 0 bases and J lost 2, with 26 bases in between. CDR3 loop: CASSLSSMLVSSGSAYNEQFF. In DNA, the CDR3 is TGTGCCAGCAGTTTATCGTCGATGTTGGTTTCGTCAGGGAGTGCCTACAATGAGCAGTTCTTC.

The chain employs TRBV10-3 and TRBJ1-2; D gene ambiguous. This CDR3 has 12 residues. CDR1 ENHRY and CDR2 SYGVKD come from the germline V gene. Trimming pared 2 bases from V and 8 bases from J, leaving 9 bases between. The CDR3 loop reads CAISEGNWGYTF. The CDR3 coding sequence is TGTGCCATCAGTGAGGGGAATTGGGGCTACACCTTC.

This clonotype showed up just a few times. The chain links TRBV20-1 to TRBJ2-3; 9 bases map to TRBD2. The V gene end was trimmed by 3 bases and the J gene end by 4 bases; junction bases not matched to a gene: 5. This CDR3 spans 14 amino acids. Germline CDR1 DFQATT, CDR2 SNEGSKA (reference sequence). CDR3 DNA sequence: TGCAGTGCTAGCAGAGCGGGAGGAGCAGATACGCAGTATTTT. It translates to CSASRAGGADTQYF.